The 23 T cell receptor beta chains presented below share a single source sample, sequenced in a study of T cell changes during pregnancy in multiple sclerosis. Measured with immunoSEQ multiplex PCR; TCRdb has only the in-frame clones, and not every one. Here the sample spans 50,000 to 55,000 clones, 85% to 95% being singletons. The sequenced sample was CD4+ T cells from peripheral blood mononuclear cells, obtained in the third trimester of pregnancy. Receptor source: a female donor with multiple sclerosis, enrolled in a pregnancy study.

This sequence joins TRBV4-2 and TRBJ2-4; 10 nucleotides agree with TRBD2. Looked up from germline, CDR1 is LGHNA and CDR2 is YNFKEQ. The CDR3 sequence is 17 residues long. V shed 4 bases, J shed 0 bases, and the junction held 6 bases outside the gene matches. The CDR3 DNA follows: TGTGCCAGCAGCCCAGAAACTAGCGGGGTAGCCAAAAACATTCAGTACTTC. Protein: CASSPETSGVAKNIQYF.

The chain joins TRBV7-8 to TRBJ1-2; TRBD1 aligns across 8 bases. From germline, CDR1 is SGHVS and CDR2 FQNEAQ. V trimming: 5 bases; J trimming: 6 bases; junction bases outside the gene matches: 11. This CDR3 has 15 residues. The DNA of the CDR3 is TGTGCCAGCAGCCCAAGGACAGGGAGCTTAGATGGCTACACCTTC. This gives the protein CASSPRTGSLDGYTF. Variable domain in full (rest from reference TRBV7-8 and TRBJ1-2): GAGVSQSPRYKVAKRGQDVALRCDPISGHVSLFWYQQALGQGPEFLTYFQNEAQLDKSGLPSDRFFAERPEGSVSTLKIQRTQQEDSAVYLCASSPRTGSLDGYTFGSGTRLTVV.

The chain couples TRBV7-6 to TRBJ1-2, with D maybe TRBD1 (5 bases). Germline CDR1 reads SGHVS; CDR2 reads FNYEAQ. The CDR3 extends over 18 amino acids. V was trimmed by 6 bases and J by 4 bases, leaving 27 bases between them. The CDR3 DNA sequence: TGTGCCAGCAGGCCCAATAGGGGTCCTCCTATTGCCCTCTATGGCTACACCTTC. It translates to CASRPNRGPPIALYGYTF. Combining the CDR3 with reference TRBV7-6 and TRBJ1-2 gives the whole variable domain GAGVSQSPRYKVTKRGQDVALRCDPISGHVSLYWYRQALGQGPEFLTYFNYEAQQDKSGLPNDRFSAERPEGSISTLTIQRTEQRDSAMYRCASRPNRGPPIALYGYTFGSGTRLTVV.

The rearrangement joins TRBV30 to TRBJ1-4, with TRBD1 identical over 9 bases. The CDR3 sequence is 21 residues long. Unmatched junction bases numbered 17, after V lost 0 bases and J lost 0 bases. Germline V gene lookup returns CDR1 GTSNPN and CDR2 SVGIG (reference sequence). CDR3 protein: CAWSVLFDRGGPIATNEKLFF. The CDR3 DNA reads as TGTGCCTGGAGTGTACTATTCGACAGGGGGGGACCCATTGCAACTAATGAAAAACTGTTTTTT.

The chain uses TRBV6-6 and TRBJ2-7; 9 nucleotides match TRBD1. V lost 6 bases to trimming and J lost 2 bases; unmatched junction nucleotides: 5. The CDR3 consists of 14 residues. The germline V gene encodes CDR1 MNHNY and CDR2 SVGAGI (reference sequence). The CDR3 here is CASRRQGEAYEQYF. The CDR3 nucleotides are TGTGCCAGCAGACGACAGGGGGAGGCCTACGAGCAGTACTTC.

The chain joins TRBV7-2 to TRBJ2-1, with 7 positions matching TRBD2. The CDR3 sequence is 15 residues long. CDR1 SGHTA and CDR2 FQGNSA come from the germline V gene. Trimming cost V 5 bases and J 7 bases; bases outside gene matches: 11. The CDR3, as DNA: TGTGCCAGCAGCCTGACAGCGGGGCCTTGGAATGAGCAGTTCTTC. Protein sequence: CASSLTAGPWNEQFF.

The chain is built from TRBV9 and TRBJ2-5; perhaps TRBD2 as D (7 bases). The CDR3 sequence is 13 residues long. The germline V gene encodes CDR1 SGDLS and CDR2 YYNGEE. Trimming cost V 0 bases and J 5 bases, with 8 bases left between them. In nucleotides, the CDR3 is TGTGCCAGCAGCGTAGAGGGGGGGGAGACCCAGTACTTC. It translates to CASSVEGGETQYF.

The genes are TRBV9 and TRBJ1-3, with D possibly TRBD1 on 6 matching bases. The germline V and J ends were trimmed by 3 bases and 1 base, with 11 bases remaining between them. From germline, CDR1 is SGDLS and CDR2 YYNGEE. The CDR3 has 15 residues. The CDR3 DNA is TGTGCCAGCAGCGACTCACAGGGTTCTGGAAACACCATATATTTT. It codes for CASSDSQGSGNTIYF.

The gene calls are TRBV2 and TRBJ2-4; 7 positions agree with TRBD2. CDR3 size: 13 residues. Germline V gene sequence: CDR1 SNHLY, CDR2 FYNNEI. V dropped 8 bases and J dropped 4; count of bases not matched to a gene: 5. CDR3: CASLGLEKNIQYF. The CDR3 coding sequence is TGTGCCAGCTTAGGACTAGAGAAAAACATTCAGTACTTC. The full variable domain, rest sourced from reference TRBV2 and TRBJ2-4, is EPEVTQTPSHQVTQMGQEVILRCVPISNHLYFYWYRQILGQKVEFLVSFYNNEISEKSEIFDDQFSVERPDGSNFTLKIRSTKLEDSAMYFCASLGLEKNIQYFGAGTRLSVL.

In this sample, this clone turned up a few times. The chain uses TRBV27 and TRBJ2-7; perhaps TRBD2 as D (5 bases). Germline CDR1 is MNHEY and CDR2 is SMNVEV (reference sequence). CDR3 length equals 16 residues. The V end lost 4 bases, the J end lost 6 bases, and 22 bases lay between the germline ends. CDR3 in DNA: TGTGCCAGCAGTTGGACCGGACGCCGCCCGGGATCCGAGCAGTACTTC. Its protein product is CASSWTGRRPGSEQYF.

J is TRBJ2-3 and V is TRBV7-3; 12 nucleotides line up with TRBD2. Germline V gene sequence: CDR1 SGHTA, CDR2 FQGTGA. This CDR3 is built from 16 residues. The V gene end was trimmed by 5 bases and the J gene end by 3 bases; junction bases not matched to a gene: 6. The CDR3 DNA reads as TGTGCCAGCAGCCTCGAACTAGCGGGGGGTACAGATACGCAGTATTTT. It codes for CASSLELAGGTDTQYF.

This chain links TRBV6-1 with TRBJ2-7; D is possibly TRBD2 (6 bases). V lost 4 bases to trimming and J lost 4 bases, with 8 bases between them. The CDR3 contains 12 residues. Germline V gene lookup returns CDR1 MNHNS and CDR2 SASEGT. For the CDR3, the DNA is TGTGCCAGCAGTGGGGCGGGGTACGAGCAGTACTTC. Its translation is CASSGAGYEQYF.

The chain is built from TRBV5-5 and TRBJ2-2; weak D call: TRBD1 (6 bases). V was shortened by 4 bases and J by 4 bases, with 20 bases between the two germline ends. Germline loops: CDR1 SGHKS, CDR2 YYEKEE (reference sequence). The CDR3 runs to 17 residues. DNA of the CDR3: TGTGCCAGCAGCCTTCGACTCTGGACAGACCTCACCGGGGAGCTGTTTTTT. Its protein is CASSLRLWTDLTGELFF.

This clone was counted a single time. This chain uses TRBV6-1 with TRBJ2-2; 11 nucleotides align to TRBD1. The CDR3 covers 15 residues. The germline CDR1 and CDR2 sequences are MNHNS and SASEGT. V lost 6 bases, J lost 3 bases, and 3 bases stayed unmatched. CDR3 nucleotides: TGTGCCAGCAGCCGGGACAGGGGGTACACCGGGGAGCTGTTTTTT. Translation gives CASSRDRGYTGELFF.

As DNA, the CDR3 is TGTGCCAGCTCACCACGAACCCGTACAGGGGTCCGCTCCTACGAGCAGTACTTC. Its translation is CASSPRTRTGVRSYEQYF. The chain is built from TRBV18 and TRBJ2-7, with 7 bases that match TRBD1. From germline, CDR1 is KGHSH and CDR2 LQKENI. Trimming at V came to 1 base and at J to 0 bases, leaving 12 bases not matched to a gene. The CDR3 sequence is 18 residues long.

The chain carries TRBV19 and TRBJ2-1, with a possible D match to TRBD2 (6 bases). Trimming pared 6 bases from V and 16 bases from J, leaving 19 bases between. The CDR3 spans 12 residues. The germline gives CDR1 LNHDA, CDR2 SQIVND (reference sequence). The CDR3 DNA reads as TGTGCCAGTAGCGGCCCCGGGACTCCTGTCTTCTTC. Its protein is CASSGPGTPVFF.

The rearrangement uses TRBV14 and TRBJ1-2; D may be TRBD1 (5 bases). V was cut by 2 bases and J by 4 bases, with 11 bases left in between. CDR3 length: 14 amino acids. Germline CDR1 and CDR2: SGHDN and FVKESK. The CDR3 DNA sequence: TGTGCCAGCAGCCAACTTGACAGCCTCTATGGCTACACCTTC. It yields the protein CASSQLDSLYGYTF.

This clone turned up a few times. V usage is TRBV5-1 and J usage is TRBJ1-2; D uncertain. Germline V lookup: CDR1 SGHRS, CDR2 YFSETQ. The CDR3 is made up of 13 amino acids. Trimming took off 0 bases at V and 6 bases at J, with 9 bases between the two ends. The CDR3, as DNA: TGCGCCAGCAGCTTGGACATTCGTGATGGCTACACCTTC. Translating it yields CASSLDIRDGYTF.

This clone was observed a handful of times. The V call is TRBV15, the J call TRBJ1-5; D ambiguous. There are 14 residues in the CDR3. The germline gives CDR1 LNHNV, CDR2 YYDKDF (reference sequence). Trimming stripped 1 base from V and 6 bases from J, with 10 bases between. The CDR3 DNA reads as TGTGCCACCAGCAGAGTGGGAGACATTCAGCCCCAGCATTTT. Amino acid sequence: CATSRVGDIQPQHF.

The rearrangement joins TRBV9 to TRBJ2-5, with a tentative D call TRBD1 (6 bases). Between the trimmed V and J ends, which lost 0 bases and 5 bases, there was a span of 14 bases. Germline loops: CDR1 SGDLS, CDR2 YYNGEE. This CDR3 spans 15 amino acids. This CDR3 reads CASSVATGTLETQYF. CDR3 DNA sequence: TGTGCCAGCAGCGTAGCCACGGGGACATTGGAGACCCAGTACTTC.

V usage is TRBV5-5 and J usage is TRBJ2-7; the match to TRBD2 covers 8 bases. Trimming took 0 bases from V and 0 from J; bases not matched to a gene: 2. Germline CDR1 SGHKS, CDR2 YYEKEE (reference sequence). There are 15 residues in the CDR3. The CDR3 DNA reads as TGTGCCAGCAGCTTGGCTGCGGGGGGCTCCTACGAGCAGTACTTC. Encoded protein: CASSLAAGGSYEQYF.

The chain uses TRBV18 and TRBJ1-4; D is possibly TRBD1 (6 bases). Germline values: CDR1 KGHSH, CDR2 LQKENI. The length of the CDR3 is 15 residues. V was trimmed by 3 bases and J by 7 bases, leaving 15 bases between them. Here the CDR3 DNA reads TGTGCCAGCTCACCTGGCAGGGGAGGGGCTGAAAAACTGTTTTTT. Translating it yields CASSPGRGGAEKLFF.

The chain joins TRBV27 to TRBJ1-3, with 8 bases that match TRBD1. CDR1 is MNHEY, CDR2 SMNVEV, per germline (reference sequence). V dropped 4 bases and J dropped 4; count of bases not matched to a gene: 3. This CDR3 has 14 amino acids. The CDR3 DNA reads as TGTGCCAGCAGTTCGGACAGGGCAGGAAACACCATATATTTT. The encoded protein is CASSSDRAGNTIYF.